These T cell receptor beta chains were read from a single sample in a study of blood T cell repertoires in COVID-19. Libraries were prepared by immunoSEQ multiplex PCR; TCRdb keeps only in-frame clonotypes and omits some of them. The sample carries 130,000 or so clones, approximately 86% recorded once. The sequenced material came from peripheral blood. The receptors originated from a woman aged 60 to 75 with acute or convalescent COVID-19. Each CDR3 is given with its conserved first and last residue. D genes are given only for firm matches. Expanded clones get a size class; other rows say once, few or many, or leave the size out.

D gene	clone size	V gene	CDR3 length	J gene	CDR3 DNA	CDR3 protein
TRBD1	-	TRBV30	14	TRBJ1-1	TGTGCCTGGAAGGGACAGGCCGGCTACACTGAAGCTTTCTTT	CAWKGQAGYTEAFF
-	-	TRBV19	13	TRBJ2-2	TGTGCCAGTAGTGGAGCGAACACCGGGGAGCTGTTTTTT	CASSGANTGELFF
TRBD2	few	TRBV3-1/TRBV3-2	15	TRBJ2-5	TGTGCCAGCAGCCGGGAGCGGGGGGGCCGGGAGACCCAGTACTTC	CASSRERGGRETQYF
-	-	TRBV9	12	TRBJ2-7	TGTGCCAGCAGCTCCGACCCGGGGGAGCAGTACTTC	CASSSDPGEQYF
-	-	TRBV7-2	13	TRBJ1-2	TGTGCCAGCAGCTTGGGGCAGTTTATTGGCTACACCTTC	CASSLGQFIGYTF
TRBD1	-	TRBV2	14	TRBJ1-2	TGTGCCAGCAGTGAAAGACAGGGGGCGCCTGGCTACACCTTC	CASSERQGAPGYTF
-	once	TRBV29-1	15	TRBJ2-7	TGCAGCGTTGAAGAAGGGAGACAGGAGTCCTACGAGCAGTACTTC	CSVEEGRQESYEQYF
-	-	TRBV7-2	15	TRBJ2-3	TGTGCCAGCAGCTCCATCAGCGGAGGCACAGATACGCAGTATTTT	CASSSISGGTDTQYF
TRBD2	-	TRBV23-1	15	TRBJ2-3	TGCGCCAGCAATAACCTCGGGAGGAGGAGAGATACGCAGTATTTT	CASNNLGRRRDTQYF
TRBD2	once	TRBV30	13	TRBJ2-7	TGTGCCTGGATGCGGGGGGACTCCTACGAGCAGTACTTC	CAWMRGDSYEQYF
TRBD1	-	TRBV7-2	14	TRBJ1-2	TGTGCCAGCAGCTCACAGGGGACGGTCTATGGCTACACCTTC	CASSSQGTVYGYTF
TRBD1	-	TRBV28	15	TRBJ1-2	TGTGCCAGCAGTCTACCACAGGGGGCACGGTTTGGCTACACCTTC	CASSLPQGARFGYTF
-	-	TRBV28	15	TRBJ2-1	TGTGCCAGCAGTTTAATAGCGGCAATCTACAATGAGCAGTTCTTC	CASSLIAAIYNEQFF
TRBD2	-	TRBV5-4	18	TRBJ2-7	TGTGCCAGCAGCTTGGAGGCGACTAGCGGGGGCCTCTCCTACGAGCAGTACTTC	CASSLEATSGGLSYEQYF
-	few	TRBV7-8	14	TRBJ2-7	TGTGCCAGCAGCCCCCCCAGGGGGGCCCTCGAGCAGTACTTC	CASSPPRGALEQYF
TRBD2	once	TRBV4-1	15	TRBJ2-1	TGCGCCAGCAGCCAAATGGGGAGGGAGGACAATGAGCAGTTCTTC	CASSQMGREDNEQFF
TRBD1	-	TRBV5-1	16	TRBJ2-1	TGCGCCAGCAGCTTGGGGGACAGGCACTCCTACAATGAGCAGTTCTTC	CASSLGDRHSYNEQFF
TRBD1	-	TRBV3-1/TRBV3-2	16	TRBJ1-2	TGTGCCAGCAGCCACCGGGACAGGGGGCGCTCGTATGGCTACACCTTC	CASSHRDRGRSYGYTF
TRBD2	-	TRBV5-1	15	TRBJ2-3	TGCGCCAGCAGCTTGCCGGGGGGGCCAACAGATACGCAGTATTTT	CASSLPGGPTDTQYF